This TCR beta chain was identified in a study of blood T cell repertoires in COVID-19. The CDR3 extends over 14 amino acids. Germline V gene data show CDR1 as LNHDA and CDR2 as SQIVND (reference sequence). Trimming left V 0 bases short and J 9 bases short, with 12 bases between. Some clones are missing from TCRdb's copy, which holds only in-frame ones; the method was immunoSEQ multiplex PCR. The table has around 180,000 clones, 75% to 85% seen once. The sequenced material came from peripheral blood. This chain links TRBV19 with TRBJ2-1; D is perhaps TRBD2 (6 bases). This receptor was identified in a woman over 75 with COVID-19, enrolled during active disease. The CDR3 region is CASSIEIAAVEQFF. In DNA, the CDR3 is TGTGCCAGTAGTATAGAGATAGCGGCAGTTGAGCAGTTCTTC. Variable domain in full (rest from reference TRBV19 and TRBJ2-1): DGGITQSPKYLFRKEGQNVTLSCEQNLNHDAMYWYRQDPGQGLRLIYYSQIVNDFQKGDIAEGYSVSREKKESFPLTVTSAQKNPTAFYLCASSIEIAAVEQFFGPGTRLTVL.